This T cell receptor beta chain was identified in a study of shared clonotypes between healthy human individuals. Findings and caveats of the study: Generation probabilities were higher for clonotypes shared across all four sorted-subset donors than for unshared ones.

In regard to this clone: Its antigen is undetermined.

At the deep level, the assay was run. Generated by immunoSEQ multiplex PCR, the TCRdb table keeps only in-frame clones and is missing some. The table lists 2.3 million or so clones, roughly 93% of them singletons. There are 13 residues in the CDR3. Germline V gene sequence: CDR1 SQVTM, CDR2 ANQGSEA. The ends were cut back, 5 bases at V and 5 bases at J, with 15 bases in the middle. Recent acute infections and vaccinations were absent in the healthy HIV-negative adult donors. Caucasian adults residing in Nashville, Tennessee made up all the donors. The chain carries TRBV29-1 and TRBJ1-2; maybe TRBD1 (5 bases). Sequenced sample: naive CD4+ T cells from PBMCs. Regarding subset: CD45RA+ positively selected. This clonotype originated in a young man in good health. Some clones in this sample may be carry-over from other donors' samples. This chain's CDR3 is CSVWGTSSYGYTF. DNA of the CDR3: TGCAGCGTTTGGGGCACGAGCTCATATGGCTACACCTTC.